This TCR beta chain is from a study of Ad26.COV2.S vaccination and SARS-CoV-2 variants. This sample's treatment: 19 received Ad26.COV2.S at low or high dose, single or two shots; several received placebo; per-sample allocation not given. Day 63 following the first vaccine or placebo injection was when the samples were taken. The data were produced by immunoSEQ multiplex PCR, yet TCRdb's version contains in-frame clones alone and is incomplete. The data show 350,000 to 500,000 clones, 80% to 90% seen once. The CDR3 spans 14 residues. Germline V gene sequence: CDR1 SGHRS, CDR2 YFSETQ. Between the trimmed V and J ends, which lost 2 bases and 1 base, there was a span of 9 bases.

The TCR sequence derives from a person aged 18-65 years who received the Ad26.COV2.S COVID-19 vaccine or a placebo. The chain uses TRBV5-1 and TRBJ1-1, with D unclear. Source: peripheral blood, taken in a trial of Ad26.COV2.S vaccine versus placebo. The CDR3 nucleotides are TGCGCCAGCAGCTTCCAGACAACGAACACTGAAGCTTTCTTT. Protein sequence: CASSFQTTNTEAFF.